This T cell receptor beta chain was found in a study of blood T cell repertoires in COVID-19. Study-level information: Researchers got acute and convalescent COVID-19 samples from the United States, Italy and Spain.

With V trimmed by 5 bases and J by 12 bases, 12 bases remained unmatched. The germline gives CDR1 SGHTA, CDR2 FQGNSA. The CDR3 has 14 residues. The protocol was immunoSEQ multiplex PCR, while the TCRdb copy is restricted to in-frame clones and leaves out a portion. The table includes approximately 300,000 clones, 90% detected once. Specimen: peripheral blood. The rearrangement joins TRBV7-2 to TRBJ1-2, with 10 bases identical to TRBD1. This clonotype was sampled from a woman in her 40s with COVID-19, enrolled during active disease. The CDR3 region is CASSPKPGQGSDTF. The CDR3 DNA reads TGTGCCAGCAGCCCCAAACCGGGACAGGGGTCGGACACCTTC.